The 21 T cell receptor beta chains below were found in one sample sequenced in a study of post-analysis software for immune sequencing data. Overall study findings and caveats: Five TRBV segments appeared more often in patients than in controls, and TRBV5-6, TRBV5-1 and TRBV20-1 were among these.

Carried by the TCR beta cDNA libraries were unique molecular identifiers. TCRdb fed the PCR reads into MiXCR, producing one record per CDR3 protein. The sample lists approximately 770,000 distinct CDR3 sequences; about 43% were seen once. No cognate antigen is known for these TCRs. Source material: blood. The receptors were sampled from a girl aged 10-17 years with multiple sclerosis.

This clonotype came up a few times. The chain couples TRBV20-1 to TRBJ2-3, with unresolved D. Germline values: CDR1 DFQATT, CDR2 SNEGSKA (reference sequence). The CDR3 totals 12 residues. The CDR3, as DNA: TGCAGCTTACGACCCAGCCTCGATACGCAGTATTTT. It is translated as CSLRPSLDTQYF.

V gene TRBV3-1 combines with J gene TRBJ2-1; D uncertain. CDR3 length equals 12 residues. The V end lost 0 bases, the J end lost 15 bases, and 12 bases lay between the germline ends. The germline gives CDR1 LGHDT, CDR2 YNNKEL (reference sequence). This CDR3 reads CASSQDRLDPFF. For the CDR3, the DNA is TGTGCCAGCAGCCAAGATCGATTAGACCCGTTCTTC.

This rearrangement joins TRBV9 to TRBJ1-1; no clear D gene. In germline, CDR1 is SGDLS, CDR2 YYNGEE. V was cut by 3 bases and J by 0 bases, with 15 bases left in between. This CDR3 is 16 amino acids long. CDR3 bases: TGTGCCAGCAGCGCGATTCTTACAGCGATGAACACTGAAGCTTTCTTT. This sequence encodes CASSAILTAMNTEAFF.

V and J are TRBV28 and TRBJ1-5, with D hard to call. The germline V and J ends were trimmed by 6 bases and 2 bases, with 11 bases remaining between them. CDR1 and CDR2 from the germline V gene are MDHEN and SYDVKM. The CDR3 spans 14 residues. The CDR3 is CASRLRAGNQPQHF. CDR3 bases: TGTGCCAGCAGGTTACGTGCTGGCAATCAGCCCCAGCATTTT. The variable domain in full, with the rest retrieved from reference TRBV28 and TRBJ1-5, is DVKVTQSSRYLVKRTGEKVFLECVQDMDHENMFWYRQDPGLGLRLIYFSYDVKMKEKGDIPEGYSVSREKKERFSLILESASTNQTSMYLCASRLRAGNQPQHFGDGTRLSIL.

This chain uses TRBV29-1 with TRBJ2-5; D assignment may be TRBD1 or TRBD2 (5 bases each). The V gene's germline CDR1 is SQVTM and CDR2 ANQGSEA. The length of the CDR3 is 15 residues. V shed 0 bases and J shed 11 bases, with 22 bases lying between them. The CDR3, as DNA: TGCAGCGTTGAAGATGACGGGGCCCCAGTCCTTGGGCAGTACTTC. It is translated as CSVEDDGAPVLGQYF. Filled out from reference TRBV29-1 and TRBJ2-5, the complete variable domain reads SAVISQKPSRDICQRGTSLTIQCQVDSQVTMMFWYRQQPGQSLTLIATANQGSEATYESGFVIDKFPISRPNLTFSTLTVSNMSPEDSSIYLCSVEDDGAPVLGQYFGPGTRLLVL.

The V call is TRBV4-2, the J call TRBJ2-1; the match to TRBD2 covers 13 bases. V lost 0 bases and J lost 3; bases outside the gene matches: 5. Looked up from germline, CDR1 is LGHNA and CDR2 is YNFKEQ. The CDR3 covers 18 residues. The CDR3 coding sequence is TGTGCCAGCAGCCAAGATGGGACTAGCGGGACTTACTACAATGAGCAGTTCTTC. This gives the protein CASSQDGTSGTYYNEQFF.

The CDR3 nucleotides read TGCAGTGCAAGCCTGGACTCAAAAAACATTCAGTACTTC. This codes for CSASLDSKNIQYF. The chain recombines TRBV20-1 with TRBJ2-4, with a possible D match to TRBD2 (5 bases). The CDR3 contains 13 residues. V lost 6 bases, J lost 4 bases, and 13 bases lay in between. Germline V gene data show CDR1 as DFQATT and CDR2 as SNEGSKA (reference sequence).

This clonotype has just a few counts. The chain couples TRBV29-1 to TRBJ1-2; TRBD1 agrees at 7 bases. Trimming at V came to 5 bases and at J to 4 bases, leaving 7 bases not matched to a gene. Germline V CDR1 and CDR2: SQVTM, ANQGSEA. There are 13 residues in the CDR3. The CDR3 DNA reads as TGCAGCGTTCCCGACAGGGAGGGCTATGGCTACACCTTC. It translates to CSVPDREGYGYTF.

This clonotype was counted between two and nine times. The genes are TRBV20-1 and TRBJ2-7; tentatively, D is TRBD1 (6 bases). V was shortened by 6 bases and J by 5 bases, with 17 bases between the two germline ends. Germline lookup yields CDR1 DFQATT and CDR2 SNEGSKA (reference sequence). The CDR3 extends over 13 amino acids. CDR3 amino acids: CSAPEGGEDEQYF. CDR3 in DNA: TGCAGTGCCCCCGAAGGGGGTGAGGACGAGCAGTACTTC.

This rearrangement joins TRBV12-3 or TRBV12-4 to TRBJ2-5; D unclear. The J call may be incorrect, as the DNA end agrees better with TRBJ2-7. This CDR3 spans 14 amino acids. Here the CDR3 reads CASSFWGLGYEQYF. Written as DNA, the CDR3 is TGTGCCAGCAGTTTTTGGGGTCTGGGTTACGAGCAGTACTTC.

There are many counts of this clonotype. The chain uses TRBV10-3 and TRBJ1-2; 12 bases agree with TRBD1. The CDR3 consists of 17 residues. The ends lost 7 bases at V and 5 bases at J; junction bases unmatched: 14. The V gene's germline CDR1 is ENHRY and CDR2 SYGVKD. CDR3 coding DNA: TGTGCCATCACCTCGAGGGACAGGGGGCAGCGGATTTATGGCTACACCTTC. This translates into CAITSRDRGQRIYGYTF.

This chain joins TRBV4-2 and TRBJ2-6, with D hard to call. The ends were cut back, 1 base at V and 1 base at J, with 20 bases in the middle. Germline V gives CDR1 LGHNA, CDR2 YNFKEQ. This CDR3 has 20 residues. CDR3 bases: TGTGCCAGCAGCCAAGTTTCGGGCCCGGGCCCTGGGTCTGGGGCCAACGTCCTGACTTTC. This gives the protein CASSQVSGPGPGSGANVLTF.

CDR3 in amino acids: CASSVAVGEQFF. In nucleotides, the CDR3 is TGTGCCAGCAGCGTAGCCGTGGGTGAGCAGTTCTTC. The gene calls are TRBV9 and TRBJ2-1, with D unresolved. Germline V CDR1 and CDR2: SGDLS, YYNGEE. This CDR3 is built from 12 residues. Trimming left V 0 bases short and J 9 bases short, with 7 bases between. The entire variable domain, with the rest obtained from reference TRBV9 and TRBJ2-1, is as follows: DSGVTQTPKHLITATGQRVTLRCSPRSGDLSVYWYQQSLDQGLQFLIQYYNGEERAKGNILERFSAQQFPDLHSELNLSSLELGDSALYFCASSVAVGEQFFGPGTRLTVL.

This chain links TRBV19 with TRBJ2-1; D gene uncertain. Germline CDR1 reads LNHDA; CDR2 reads SQIVND (reference sequence). The CDR3 contains 16 residues. The ends were cut back, 2 bases at V and 4 bases at J, with 15 bases in the middle. The CDR3: CASSIKTLSPYNEQFF. CDR3 in DNA: TGTGCCAGTAGTATAAAGACTCTGTCCCCTTACAATGAGCAGTTCTTC.

This clonotype was found a few times. The chain carries TRBV4-1 and TRBJ2-3; D might be TRBD2 (6 bases). Deletions cut 4 bases from V and 6 bases from J, with 17 bases between. Germline CDR1 is MGHRA and CDR2 is YSYEKL. CDR3 length equals 15 residues. DNA of the CDR3: TGCGCCAGCAGCCCCTTCGGGCGGGATGGGGATACGCAGTATTTT. Protein sequence: CASSPFGRDGDTQYF.

V and J are TRBV12-3 or TRBV12-4 and TRBJ2-7; D might be TRBD2 (6 bases). The CDR3 is 16 amino acids. Between the trimmed V and J ends, which lost 3 bases and 2 bases, there was a span of 17 bases. The CDR3 protein is CASSFRSGGKPYEQYF. CDR3 coding DNA: TGTGCCAGCAGTTTTAGGAGTGGGGGGAAACCCTACGAGCAGTACTTC.

This clonotype was seen a few times. The V call is TRBV5-6, the J call TRBJ1-2, with 8 bases that match TRBD1. J gave up 2 bases and V 4 bases, and 4 bases lay outside the gene matches. CDR3 length equals 14 residues. Per germline, CDR1 SGHDT and CDR2 YYEEEE. DNA for the CDR3: TGTGCCAGCAGCGTGACAGGGGCCAACTATGGCTACACCTTC. Protein: CASSVTGANYGYTF.

This clonotype has only a few counts. The rearrangement links TRBV7-2 to TRBJ2-7; the match to TRBD2 covers 10 bases. V was pared by 1 base and J by 1 base, with 4 bases of the junction left unmatched. The germline V gene has CDR1 SGHTA and CDR2 FQGNSA. CDR3 size: 16 residues. The CDR3 nucleotides read TGTGCCAGCAGCTTAGGTCCTAGCGGGAGTTCCTACGAGCAGTACTTC. Residues: CASSLGPSGSSYEQYF.

This chain joins TRBV5-1 and TRBJ2-2; 9 nucleotides line up with TRBD2. CDR3 length: 14 residues. Germline-derived CDR1 and CDR2 are SGHRS and YFSETQ. J was trimmed by 5 bases and V by 7 bases; bases with no gene match: 6. CDR3: CASSGTSITGELFF. For the CDR3, the DNA is TGCGCCAGCTCGGGGACTAGCATAACCGGGGAGCTGTTTTTT.

The genes are TRBV29-1 and TRBJ2-3, with 8 positions matching TRBD1. This CDR3 is built from 14 residues. J lost 2 bases, V lost 7 bases, and 8 bases had no gene match. CDR1 and CDR2 from the germline V gene are SQVTM and ANQGSEA. The CDR3 DNA follows: TGCAGCGCTCCCAAGACAGGGGTCACAGATACGCAGTATTTT. Encoded protein: CSAPKTGVTDTQYF.

CDR3 nucleotides: TGTGCCAGCAGCCAAGGACGGAGCTTCAATTCACCCCTCCACTTT. It translates to CASSQGRSFNSPLHF. This chain links TRBV3-1 with TRBJ1-6; D remains unclear. V was pared by 1 base and J by 7 bases, with 11 bases between. Germline V CDR1 and CDR2: LGHDT, YNNKEL (reference sequence). The CDR3 length is 15 residues.